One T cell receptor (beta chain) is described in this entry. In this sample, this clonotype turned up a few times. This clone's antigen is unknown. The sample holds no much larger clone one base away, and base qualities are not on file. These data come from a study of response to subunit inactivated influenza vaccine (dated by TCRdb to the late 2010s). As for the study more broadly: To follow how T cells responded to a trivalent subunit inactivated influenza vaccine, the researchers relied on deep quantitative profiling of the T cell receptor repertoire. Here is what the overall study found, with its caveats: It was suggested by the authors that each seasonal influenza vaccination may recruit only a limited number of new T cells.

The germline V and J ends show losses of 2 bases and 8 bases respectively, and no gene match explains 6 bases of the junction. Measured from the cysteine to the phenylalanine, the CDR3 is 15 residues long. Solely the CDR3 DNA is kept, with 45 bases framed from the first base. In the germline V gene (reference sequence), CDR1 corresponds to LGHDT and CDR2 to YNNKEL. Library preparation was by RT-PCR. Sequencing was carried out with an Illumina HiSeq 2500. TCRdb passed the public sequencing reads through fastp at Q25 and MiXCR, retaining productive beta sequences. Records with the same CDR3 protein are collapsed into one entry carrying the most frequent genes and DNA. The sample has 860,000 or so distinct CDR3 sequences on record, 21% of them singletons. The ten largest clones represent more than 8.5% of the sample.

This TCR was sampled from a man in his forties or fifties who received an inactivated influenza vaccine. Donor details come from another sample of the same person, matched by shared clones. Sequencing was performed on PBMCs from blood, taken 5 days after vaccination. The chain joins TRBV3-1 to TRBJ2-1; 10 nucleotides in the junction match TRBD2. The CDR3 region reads CASSQLAGGGDEQFF. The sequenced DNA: TGTGCCAGCAGCCAATTAGCGGGAGGAGGGGATGAGCAGTTCTTC.